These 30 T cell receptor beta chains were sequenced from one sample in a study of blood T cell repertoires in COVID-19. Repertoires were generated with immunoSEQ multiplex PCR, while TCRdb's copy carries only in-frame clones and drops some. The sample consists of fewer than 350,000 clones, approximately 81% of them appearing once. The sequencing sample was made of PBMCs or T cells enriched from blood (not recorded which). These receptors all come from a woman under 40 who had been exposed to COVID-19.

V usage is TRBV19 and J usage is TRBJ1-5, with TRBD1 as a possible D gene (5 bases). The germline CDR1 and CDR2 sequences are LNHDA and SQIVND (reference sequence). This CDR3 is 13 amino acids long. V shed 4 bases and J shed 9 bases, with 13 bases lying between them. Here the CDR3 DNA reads TGTGCCAGTAGTACAGGTGCGCAGGGGCCCCAGCATTTT. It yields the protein CASSTGAQGPQHF.

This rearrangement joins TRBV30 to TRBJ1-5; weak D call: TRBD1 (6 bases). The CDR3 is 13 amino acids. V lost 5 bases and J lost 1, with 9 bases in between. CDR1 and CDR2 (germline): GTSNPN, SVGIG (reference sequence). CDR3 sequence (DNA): TGTGCCTGGGCAGGGGAGAGCAATCAGCCCCAGCATTTT. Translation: CAWAGESNQPQHF.

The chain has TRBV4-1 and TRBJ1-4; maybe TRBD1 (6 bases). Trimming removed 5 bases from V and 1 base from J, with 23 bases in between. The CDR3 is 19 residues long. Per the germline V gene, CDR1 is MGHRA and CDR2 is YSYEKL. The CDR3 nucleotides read TGCGCCAGCAGCGGCGCAGGGACAACCCAATCTTTAACTAATGAAAAACTGTTTTTT. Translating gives CASSGAGTTQSLTNEKLFF.

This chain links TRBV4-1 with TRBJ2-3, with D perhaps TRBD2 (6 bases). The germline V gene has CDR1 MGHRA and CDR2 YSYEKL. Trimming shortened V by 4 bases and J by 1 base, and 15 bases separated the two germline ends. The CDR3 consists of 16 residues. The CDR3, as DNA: TGCGCCAGCAGCCCGAGGGCTAGCGAACGCACAGATACGCAGTATTTT. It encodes CASSPRASERTDTQYF.

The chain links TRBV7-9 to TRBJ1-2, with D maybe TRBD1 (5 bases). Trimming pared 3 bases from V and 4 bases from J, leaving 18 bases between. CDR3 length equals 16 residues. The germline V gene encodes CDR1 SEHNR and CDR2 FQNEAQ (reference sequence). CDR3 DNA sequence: TGTGCCAGCAGCTTTAGCGGGACTTTCAGGATCTATGGCTACACCTTC. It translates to CASSFSGTFRIYGYTF.

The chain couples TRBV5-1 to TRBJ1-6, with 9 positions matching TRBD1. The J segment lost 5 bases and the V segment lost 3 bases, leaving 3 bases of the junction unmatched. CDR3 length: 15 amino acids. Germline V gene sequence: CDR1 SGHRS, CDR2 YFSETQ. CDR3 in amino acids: CASSWGQGDNSPLHF. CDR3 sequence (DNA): TGCGCCAGCAGCTGGGGACAGGGTGATAATTCACCCCTCCACTTT.

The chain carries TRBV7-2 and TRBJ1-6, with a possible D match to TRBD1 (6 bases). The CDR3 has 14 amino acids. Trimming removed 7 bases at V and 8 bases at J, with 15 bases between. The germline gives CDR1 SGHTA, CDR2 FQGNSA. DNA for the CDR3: TGTGCCAGCAAGCAGGGGATGCGGGATTCACCCCTCCACTTT. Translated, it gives CASKQGMRDSPLHF.

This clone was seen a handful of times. This CDR3 is CASSQGLAGGTDTQYF. The DNA for the CDR3 is TGTGCCAGCAGCCAAGGACTAGCGGGAGGGACAGATACGCAGTATTTT. The rearrangement links TRBV3-1 (or the pseudogene TRBV3-2) to TRBJ2-3, with 14 bases that match TRBD2. The CDR3 has 16 residues. Germline CDR1 and CDR2: LGHDT and YNNKEL (reference sequence). The ends lost 1 base at V and 3 bases at J; junction bases unmatched: 0.

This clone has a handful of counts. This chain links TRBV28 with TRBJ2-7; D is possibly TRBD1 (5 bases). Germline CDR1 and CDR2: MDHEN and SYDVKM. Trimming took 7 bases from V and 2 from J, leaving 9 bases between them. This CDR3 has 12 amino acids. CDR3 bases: TGTGCCAGCATGCCAGGGACCTACGAGCAGTACTTC. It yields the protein CASMPGTYEQYF.

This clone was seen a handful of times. CDR3 sequence: CASSLSNRDSSLWPPEAFF. CDR3 coding DNA: TGTGCCAGCAGTTTATCCAACCGGGACAGCTCCTTGTGGCCACCTGAAGCTTTCTTT. The chain carries TRBV27 and TRBJ1-1; TRBD1 agrees at 7 bases. The CDR3 contains 19 residues. Germline trimming cut 0 bases from V and 6 bases from J; bases unmatched to any gene: 19. Germline values: CDR1 MNHEY, CDR2 SMNVEV (reference sequence).

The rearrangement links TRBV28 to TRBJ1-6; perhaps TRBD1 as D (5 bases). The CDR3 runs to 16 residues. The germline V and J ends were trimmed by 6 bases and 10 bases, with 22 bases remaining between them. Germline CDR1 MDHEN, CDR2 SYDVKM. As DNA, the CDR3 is TGTGCCAGCAGACTGGGCCCGGGGCCAGCGGGGTCACCCCTCCACTTT. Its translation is CASRLGPGPAGSPLHF.

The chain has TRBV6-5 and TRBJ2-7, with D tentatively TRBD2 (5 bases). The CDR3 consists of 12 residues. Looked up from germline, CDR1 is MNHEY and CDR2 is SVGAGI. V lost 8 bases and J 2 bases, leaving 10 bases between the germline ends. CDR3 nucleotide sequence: TGTGCCAGCTTGGAGGTGACCTACGAGCAGTACTTC. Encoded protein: CASLEVTYEQYF.

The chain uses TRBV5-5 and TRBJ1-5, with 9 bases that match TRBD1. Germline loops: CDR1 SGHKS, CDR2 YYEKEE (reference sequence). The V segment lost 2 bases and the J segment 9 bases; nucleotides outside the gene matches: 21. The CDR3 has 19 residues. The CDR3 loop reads CASSFLLTPGQGVMRPQHF. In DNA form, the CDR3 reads TGTGCCAGCAGCTTCCTTCTTACTCCGGGACAGGGTGTTATGAGGCCCCAGCATTTT.

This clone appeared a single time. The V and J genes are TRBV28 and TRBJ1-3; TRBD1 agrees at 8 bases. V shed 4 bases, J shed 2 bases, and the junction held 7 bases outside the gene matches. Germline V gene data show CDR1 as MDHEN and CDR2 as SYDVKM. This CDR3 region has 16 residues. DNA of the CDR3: TGTGCCAGCAGTTCGACAGGGGAAGGGGCTGGAAACACCATATATTTT. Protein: CASSSTGEGAGNTIYF. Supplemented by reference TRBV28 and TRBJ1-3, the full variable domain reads DVKVTQSSRYLVKRTGEKVFLECVQDMDHENMFWYRQDPGLGLRLIYFSYDVKMKEKGDIPEGYSVSREKKERFSLILESASTNQTSMYLCASSSTGEGAGNTIYFGEGSWLTVV.

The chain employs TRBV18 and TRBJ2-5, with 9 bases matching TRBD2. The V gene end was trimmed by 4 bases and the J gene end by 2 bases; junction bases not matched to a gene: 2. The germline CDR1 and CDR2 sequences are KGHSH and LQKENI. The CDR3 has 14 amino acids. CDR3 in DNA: TGTGCCAGCTCACTAAGCGGGGGGCAAGAGACCCAGTACTTC. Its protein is CASSLSGGQETQYF.

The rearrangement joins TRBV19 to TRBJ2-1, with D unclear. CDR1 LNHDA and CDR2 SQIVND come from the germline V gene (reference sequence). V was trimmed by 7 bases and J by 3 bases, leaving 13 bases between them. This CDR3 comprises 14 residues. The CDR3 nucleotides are TGTGCCAGTACCGAATCACCTATCTACAATGAGCAGTTCTTC. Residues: CASTESPIYNEQFF.

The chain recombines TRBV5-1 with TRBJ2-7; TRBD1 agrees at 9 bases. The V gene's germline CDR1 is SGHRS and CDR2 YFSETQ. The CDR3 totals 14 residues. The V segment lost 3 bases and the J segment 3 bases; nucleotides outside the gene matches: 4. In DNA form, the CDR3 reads TGCGCCAGCAGCTCAAGGGACAGGGACTACGAGCAGTACTTC. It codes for CASSSRDRDYEQYF.

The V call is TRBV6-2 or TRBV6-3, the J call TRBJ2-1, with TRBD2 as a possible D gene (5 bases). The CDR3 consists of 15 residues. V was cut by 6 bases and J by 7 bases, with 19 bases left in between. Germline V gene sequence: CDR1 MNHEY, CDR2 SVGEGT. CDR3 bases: TGTGCCAGCAGCGGTAGTAGCGATAGATTTAATGAGCAGTTCTTC. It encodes CASSGSSDRFNEQFF.

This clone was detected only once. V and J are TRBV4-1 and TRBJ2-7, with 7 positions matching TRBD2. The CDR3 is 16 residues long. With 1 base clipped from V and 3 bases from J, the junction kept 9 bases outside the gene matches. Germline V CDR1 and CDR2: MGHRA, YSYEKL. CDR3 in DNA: TGCGCCAGCAGCCAAGTGACGGGAGGAGGACGCTACGAGCAGTACTTC. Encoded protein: CASSQVTGGGRYEQYF.

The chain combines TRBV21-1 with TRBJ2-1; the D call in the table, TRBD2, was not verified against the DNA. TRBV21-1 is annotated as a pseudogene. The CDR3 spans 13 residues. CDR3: CASSKAGRAEQFF. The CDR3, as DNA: TGTGCCAGCAGCAAAGCCGGGAGGGCTGAGCAGTTCTTC.

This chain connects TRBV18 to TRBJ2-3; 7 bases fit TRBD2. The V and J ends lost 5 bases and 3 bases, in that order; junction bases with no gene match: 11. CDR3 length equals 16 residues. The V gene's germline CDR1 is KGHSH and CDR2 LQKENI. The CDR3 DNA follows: TGTGCCAGCTCAAAGCGGGAACTAGACGGAACAGATACGCAGTATTTT. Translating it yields CASSKRELDGTDTQYF. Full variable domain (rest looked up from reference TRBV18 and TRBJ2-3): NAGVMQNPRHLVRRRGQEARLRCSPMKGHSHVYWYRQLPEEGLKFMVYLQKENIIDESGMPKERFSAEFPKEGPSILRIQQVVRGDSAAYFCASSKRELDGTDTQYFGPGTRLTVL.

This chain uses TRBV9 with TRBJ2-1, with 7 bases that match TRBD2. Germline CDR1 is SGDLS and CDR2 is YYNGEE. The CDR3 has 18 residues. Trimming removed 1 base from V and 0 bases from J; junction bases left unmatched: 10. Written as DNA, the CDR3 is TGTGCCAGCAGCGTATCAACCCCCGGCGGGAGCTCCTACAATGAGCAGTTCTTC. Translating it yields CASSVSTPGGSSYNEQFF.

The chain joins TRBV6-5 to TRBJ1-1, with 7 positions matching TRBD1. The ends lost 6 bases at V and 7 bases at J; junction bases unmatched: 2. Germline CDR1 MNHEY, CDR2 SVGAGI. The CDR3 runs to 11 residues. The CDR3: CASRQGIEAFF. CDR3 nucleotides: TGTGCCAGCAGACAGGGGATTGAAGCTTTCTTT.

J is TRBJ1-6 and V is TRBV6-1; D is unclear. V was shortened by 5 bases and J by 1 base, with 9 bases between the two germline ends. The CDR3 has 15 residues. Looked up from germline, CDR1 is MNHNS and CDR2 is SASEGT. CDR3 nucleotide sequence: TGTGCCAGCAGTCGCGGCGGATCCTATAATTCACCCCTCCACTTT. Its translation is CASSRGGSYNSPLHF.

CDR3: CSVVTYGDYNEQFF. CDR3 nucleotide sequence: TGCAGCGTTGTGACTTACGGGGATTACAATGAGCAGTTCTTC. The chain joins TRBV29-1 to TRBJ2-1; D is perhaps TRBD2 (5 bases). Trimming left V 4 bases short and J 4 bases short, with 14 bases between. Germline CDR1 and CDR2: SQVTM and ANQGSEA. This CDR3 is 14 amino acids long.

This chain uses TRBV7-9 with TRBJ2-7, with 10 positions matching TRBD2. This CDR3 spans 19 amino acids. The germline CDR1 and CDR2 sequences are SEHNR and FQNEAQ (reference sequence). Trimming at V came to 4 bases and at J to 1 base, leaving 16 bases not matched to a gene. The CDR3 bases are TGTGCCAGCAGCTGGAACAGAAGTCTAGCGGGAGCTGAATCCTACGAGCAGTACTTC. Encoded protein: CASSWNRSLAGAESYEQYF.

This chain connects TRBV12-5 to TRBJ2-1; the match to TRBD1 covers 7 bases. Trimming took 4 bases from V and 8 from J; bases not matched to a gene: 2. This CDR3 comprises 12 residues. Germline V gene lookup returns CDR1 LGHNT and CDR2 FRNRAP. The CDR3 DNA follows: TGTGCTAGTGGTTGGGGGACAGATGAGCAGTTCTTC. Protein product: CASGWGTDEQFF.

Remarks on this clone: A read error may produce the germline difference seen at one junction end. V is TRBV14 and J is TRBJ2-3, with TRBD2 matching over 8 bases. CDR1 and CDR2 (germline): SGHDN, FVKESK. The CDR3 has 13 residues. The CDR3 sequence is CASSLSSGLSGTF. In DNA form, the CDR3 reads TGTGCCAGCAGCCTATCAAGTGGGCTTAGCGGGACTTTT.

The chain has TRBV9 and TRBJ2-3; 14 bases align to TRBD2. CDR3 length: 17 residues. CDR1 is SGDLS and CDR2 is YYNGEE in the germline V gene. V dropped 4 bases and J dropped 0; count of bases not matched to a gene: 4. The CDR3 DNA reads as TGTGCCAGCAGCTTAGGACTAGCGGGAGGAAGCACAGATACGCAGTATTTT. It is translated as CASSLGLAGGSTDTQYF.

The CDR3 bases are TGTGCCAGCAGTGGGGGGAGGGATCAGCCCCAGCATTTT. Protein: CASSGGRDQPQHF. This chain links TRBV12-3 or TRBV12-4 with TRBJ1-5; D might be TRBD1 (5 bases). V lost 5 bases, J lost 5 bases, and 10 bases lay in between. This CDR3 contains 13 residues.